The 8 T cell receptor beta chains given below trace back to one sample, sequenced in a study of T cells in localized non-small cell lung cancer. The repertoire was sequenced with immunoSEQ multiplex PCR; TCRdb's copy has only in-frame clones and lacks some. Among around 20,000 clones, about 91% were seen once, and the ten largest hold approximately 2.5%. Sequenced material: peripheral blood, taken before any cancer treatment. The receptors were gathered from a woman aged 40 to 75 with stage I lung adenocarcinoma.

The chain carries TRBV19 and TRBJ2-6; D is possibly TRBD2 (5 bases). The V gene lost 3 bases and the J gene lost 0 bases, with 12 bases spanning the gap. There are 17 residues in the CDR3. Germline-derived CDR1 and CDR2 are LNHDA and SQIVND (reference sequence). The CDR3 sequence: CASSIYGESSGANVLTF. The CDR3 coding sequence is TGTGCCAGTAGTATTTACGGGGAGAGCTCTGGGGCCAACGTCCTGACTTTC. The full variable domain, its missing parts supplied by reference TRBV19 and TRBJ2-6, is DGGITQSPKYLFRKEGQNVTLSCEQNLNHDAMYWYRQDPGQGLRLIYYSQIVNDFQKGDIAEGYSVSREKKESFPLTVTSAQKNPTAFYLCASSIYGESSGANVLTFGAGSRLTVL.

This chain connects TRBV25-1 to TRBJ1-3, with D unclear. This CDR3 spans 13 amino acids. The germline V gene encodes CDR1 MGHDK and CDR2 SYGVNS. The germline V and J ends were trimmed by 8 bases and 0 bases, with 8 bases remaining between them. CDR3 region: CASPSNSGNTIYF. CDR3 nucleotides: TGTGCCAGCCCCAGCAACTCTGGAAACACCATATATTTT.

The CDR3 DNA is TGCAGCGTCGATACTACCTCTCACCTCAATGAGCAGTTCTTC. Protein: CSVDTTSHLNEQFF. The V gene is TRBV29-1, the J gene TRBJ2-1; unclear D gene. This CDR3 is 14 amino acids long. The V end was cut by 6 bases, the J end by 6 bases, with 18 bases between. Germline assignment: CDR1 SQVTM and CDR2 ANQGSEA.

This clone was observed once. The genes are TRBV18 and TRBJ2-1, with D tentatively TRBD1 (7 bases). V lost 4 bases, J lost 7 bases, and 17 bases lay in between. Germline loops: CDR1 KGHSH, CDR2 LQKENI. The CDR3 covers 15 residues. The CDR3 sequence: CASSQQGNSGNEQFF. The CDR3 DNA reads TGTGCCAGCTCACAACAGGGGAATAGCGGAAATGAGCAGTTCTTC.

V is TRBV2 and J is TRBJ2-7; D is ambiguous. The CDR3 totals 11 residues. V lost 6 bases and J 6 bases, leaving 9 bases between the germline ends. Germline V gene lookup returns CDR1 SNHLY and CDR2 FYNNEI. CDR3: CASRAVFEQYF. The DNA of the CDR3 is TGTGCCAGCAGGGCCGTCTTCGAGCAGTACTTC.

This clone appeared once. The chain is built from TRBV7-8 and TRBJ2-3; D perhaps matches TRBD1 (5 bases). Germline V CDR1 and CDR2: SGHVS, FQNEAQ. V was clipped by 5 bases and J by 5 bases, with 14 bases between them. This CDR3 contains 14 residues. The CDR3 coding sequence is TGTGCCAGCAGCCCCTGGACATCGGTAGATACGCAGTATTTT. This codes for CASSPWTSVDTQYF.

The J gene is TRBJ2-5, the V gene TRBV5-1; TRBD1 aligns across 10 bases. CDR1 is SGHRS and CDR2 is YFSETQ in the germline V gene. The CDR3 covers 14 residues. The junction had 5 bases not matched to a gene; V was cut back by 4 bases and J by 5 bases. CDR3 DNA: TGCGCCAGCAGCCCCCGGACAGGGGGGGAGACCCAGTACTTC. It translates to CASSPRTGGETQYF.

The chain employs TRBV7-8 and TRBJ2-1, with 11 bases identical to TRBD2. Germline loops: CDR1 SGHVS, CDR2 FQNEAQ. This CDR3 is built from 15 residues. Trimming removed 1 base from V and 8 bases from J; junction bases left unmatched: 4. For the CDR3, the DNA is TGTGCCAGCAGCTTAGAACTAGCGGGAGCCTATGAGCAGTTCTTC. Translation: CASSLELAGAYEQFF. The full variable domain, in which reference TRBV7-8 and TRBJ2-1 provide the parts outside the CDR3, is GAGVSQSPRYKVAKRGQDVALRCDPISGHVSLFWYQQALGQGPEFLTYFQNEAQLDKSGLPSDRFFAERPEGSVSTLKIQRTQQEDSAVYLCASSLELAGAYEQFFGPGTRLTVL.